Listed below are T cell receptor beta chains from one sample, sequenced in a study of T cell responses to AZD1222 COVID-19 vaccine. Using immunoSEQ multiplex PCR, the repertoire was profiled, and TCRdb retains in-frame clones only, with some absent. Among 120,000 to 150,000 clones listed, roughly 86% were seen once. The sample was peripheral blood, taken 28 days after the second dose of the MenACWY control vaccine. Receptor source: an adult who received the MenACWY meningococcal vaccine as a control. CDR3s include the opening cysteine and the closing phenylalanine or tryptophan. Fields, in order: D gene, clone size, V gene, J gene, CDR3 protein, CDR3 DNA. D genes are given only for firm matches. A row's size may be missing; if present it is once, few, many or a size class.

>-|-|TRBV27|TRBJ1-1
CASSPPYATEAFF
TGTGCCAGCAGTCCCCCGTATGCCACTGAAGCTTTCTTT
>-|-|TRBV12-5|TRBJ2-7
CASGPHTGTLEQYF
TGTGCTAGTGGTCCCCACACCGGGACCCTCGAGCAGTACTTC
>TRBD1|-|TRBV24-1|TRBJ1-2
CATSDPKSRTGGGRTYGYTF
TGTGCCACCAGTGATCCAAAGTCCCGGACAGGGGGCGGACGAACTTATGGCTACACCTTC
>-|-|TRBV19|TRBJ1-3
CATCGLGLTVSGNTIYF
TGTGCCACATGCGGGCTCGGGCTCACCGTCTCTGGAAACACCATATATTTT
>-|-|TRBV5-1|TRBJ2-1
CASSLSGSSYNEQFF
TGCGCCAGCAGCCTGTCAGGGAGCTCCTACAATGAGCAGTTCTTC
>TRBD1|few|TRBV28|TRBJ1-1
CATGRGQSVTEAFF
TGTGCCACCGGTCGGGGACAGTCGGTTACTGAAGCTTTCTTT
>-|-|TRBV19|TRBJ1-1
CASSIPNRGKTEAFF
TGTGCCAGTAGTATCCCCAACCGGGGTAAGACTGAAGCTTTCTTT
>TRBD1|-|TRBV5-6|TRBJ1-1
CASSSGQGRETEAFF
TGTGCCAGCAGCTCGGGACAGGGGAGAGAAACTGAAGCTTTCTTT
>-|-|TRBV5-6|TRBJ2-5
CASSLLVRETQYF
TGTGCCAGCAGCTTACTAGTCCGCGAGACCCAGTACTTC
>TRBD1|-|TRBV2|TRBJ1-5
CASSEDSFRGLNQPQHF
TGTGCCAGCAGTGAAGATAGTTTCAGGGGGCTTAATCAGCCCCAGCATTTT
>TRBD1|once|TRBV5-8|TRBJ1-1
CASRQGGGNTEAFF
TGTGCCAGCAGGCAGGGGGGAGGGAACACTGAAGCTTTCTTT
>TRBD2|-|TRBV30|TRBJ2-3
CAWSVSRLADTQYF
TGTGCCTGGAGTGTATCCAGACTAGCTGATACGCAGTATTTT
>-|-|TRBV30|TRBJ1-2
CAWSPLDSNYGYTF
TGTGCCTGGAGTCCCCTAGATTCTAACTATGGCTACACCTTC
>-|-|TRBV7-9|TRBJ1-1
CASSLVGDDTEAFF
TGTGCCAGCAGCTTAGTAGGGGACGACACTGAAGCTTTCTTT
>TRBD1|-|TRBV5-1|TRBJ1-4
CASSLDGTANEKLFF
TGCGCCAGCAGCTTGGACGGGACAGCAAATGAAAAACTGTTTTTT
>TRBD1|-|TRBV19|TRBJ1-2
CASTPGQGDYGYTF
TGTGCCAGTACCCCGGGACAGGGAGACTATGGCTACACCTTC
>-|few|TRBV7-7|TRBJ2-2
CASSSNNRATGELFF
TGTGCTAGCAGTTCTAACAACAGGGCCACCGGGGAGCTGTTTTTT
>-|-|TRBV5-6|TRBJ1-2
CASRSRGLGRNYGYTF
TGTGCCAGCAGATCACGGGGCCTCGGGCGGAACTATGGCTACACCTTC
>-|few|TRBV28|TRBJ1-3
CASSIRAGLGSGNTIYF
TGTGCCAGCAGTATCAGGGCAGGATTGGGCTCTGGAAACACCATATATTTT
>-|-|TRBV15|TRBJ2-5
CATSRVGNQETQYF
TGTGCCACCAGCAGAGTCGGGAACCAAGAGACCCAGTACTTC
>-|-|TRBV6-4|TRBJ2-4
CATPGDHIQYF
TGTGCCACCCCGGGGGACCACATTCAGTACTTC
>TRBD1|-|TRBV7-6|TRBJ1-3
CASSLVPGQGPDGNTIYF
TGTGCCAGCAGCTTAGTCCCGGGACAGGGGCCGGATGGAAACACCATATATTTT
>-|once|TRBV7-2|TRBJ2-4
CASSSGLGIQYF
TGTGCCAGCAGCTCAGGGTTGGGCATTCAGTACTTC
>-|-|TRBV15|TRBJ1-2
CATSINTGGYTF
TGTGCCACCAGCATAAACACGGGTGGCTACACCTTC
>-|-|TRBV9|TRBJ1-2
CASSASVDSSPHGYTF
TGTGCCAGCAGCGCTAGCGTAGACAGTTCCCCGCATGGCTACACCTTC
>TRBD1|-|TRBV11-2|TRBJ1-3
CASSLVWTGRGRRNTIYF
TGTGCCAGCAGCTTAGTTTGGACGGGCAGGGGGCGCAGAAACACCATATATTTT
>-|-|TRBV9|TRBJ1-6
CASSVGWTANSPLHF
TGTGCCAGCAGCGTAGGTTGGACAGCCAATTCACCCCTCCACTTT
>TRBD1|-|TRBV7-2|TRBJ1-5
CASSSRGDQPQHF
TGTGCCAGCAGCTCCAGGGGGGATCAGCCCCAGCATTTT
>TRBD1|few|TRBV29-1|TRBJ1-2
CSVLSGTGVGYTF
TGCAGCGTTCTCTCCGGGACAGGCGTCGGCTACACCTTC
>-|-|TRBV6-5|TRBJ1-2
CASSQAGGGGYTF
TGTGCCAGCAGCCAAGCGGGGGGAGGTGGCTACACCTTC
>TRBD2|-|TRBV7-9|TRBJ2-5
CASSPHRVGLASETQYF
TGTGCCAGCAGCCCGCATCGTGTAGGACTAGCTTCAGAGACCCAGTACTTC
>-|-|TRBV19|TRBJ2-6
CASSILSSGANVLTF
TGTGCCAGTAGTATTCTGAGCTCTGGGGCCAACGTCCTGACTTTC
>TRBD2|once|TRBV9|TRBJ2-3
CASSVVSSGGLRSTDTQYF
TGTGCCAGCAGCGTAGTATCGAGCGGGGGCCTTCGCAGCACAGATACGCAGTATTTT
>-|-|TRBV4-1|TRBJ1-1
CASSLSATGDTEAFF
TGCGCCAGCAGCCTATCCGCGACGGGAGACACTGAAGCTTTCTTT
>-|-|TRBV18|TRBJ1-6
CASSPLKRGNSPLHF
TGTGCCAGCTCACCACTAAAGAGGGGGAATTCACCCCTCCACTTT
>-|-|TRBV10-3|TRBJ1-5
CATQAGTMQPQHF
TGTGCCACACAGGCGGGGACAATGCAGCCCCAGCATTTT
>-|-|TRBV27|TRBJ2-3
CASSLSILARTQYF
TGTGCCAGCAGTTTATCGATCCTAGCTAGGACGCAGTATTTT
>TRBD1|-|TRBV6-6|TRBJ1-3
CASSLHMTGDSSGNTIYF
TGTGCCAGCAGTCTACACATGACAGGGGACAGCTCTGGAAACACCATATATTTT
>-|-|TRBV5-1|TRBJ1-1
CASSFGETEAFF
TGCGCCAGCAGCTTTGGTGAAACTGAAGCTTTCTTT
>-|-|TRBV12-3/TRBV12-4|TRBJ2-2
CASSLLYTGELFF
TGTGCCAGCAGTTTACTATACACCGGGGAGCTGTTTTTT
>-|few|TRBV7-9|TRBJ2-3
CASRFTGDTQYF
TGTGCCAGCAGGTTCACCGGGGATACGCAGTATTTT
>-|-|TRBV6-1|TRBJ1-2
CASSEFGGASIRYTF
TGTGCCAGCAGTGAATTTGGGGGAGCGTCTATTCGCTACACCTTC
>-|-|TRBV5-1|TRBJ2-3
CASSVIPGRSQYF
TGCGCCAGCAGCGTGATCCCAGGAAGGTCGCAGTATTTT
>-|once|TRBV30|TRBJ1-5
CAWSLGEPQHF
TGTGCCTGGAGCCTTGGGGAGCCCCAGCATTTT
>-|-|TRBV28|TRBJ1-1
CATLRKNTEAFF
TGTGCGACCCTTCGGAAGAACACTGAAGCTTTCTTT
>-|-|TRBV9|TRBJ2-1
CASSVRREHSYNEQFF
TGTGCCAGCAGCGTTCGTCGGGAGCACTCCTACAATGAGCAGTTCTTC
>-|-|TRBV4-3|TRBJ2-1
CASSRNGVSYNEQFF
TGCGCCAGCAGCCGGAATGGCGTCTCCTACAATGAGCAGTTCTTC
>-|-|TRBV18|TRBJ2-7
CASSLRGRSPYEQYF
TGTGCCAGCTCATTACGGGGAAGGAGCCCCTACGAGCAGTACTTC
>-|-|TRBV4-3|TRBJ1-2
CASSQEGGQIYGYTF
TGCGCCAGCAGCCAAGAAGGGGGTCAGATCTATGGCTACACCTTC
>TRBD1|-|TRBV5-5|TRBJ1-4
CASSPATGEGEKLFF
TGTGCCAGCAGCCCAGCGACAGGGGAGGGTGAAAAACTGTTTTTT
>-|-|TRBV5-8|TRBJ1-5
CASSLPGGAGQPQHF
TGTGCCAGCAGCTTGCCCGGGGGCGCGGGTCAGCCCCAGCATTTT
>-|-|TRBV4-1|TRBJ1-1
CASSQMQENTEAFF
TGCGCCAGCAGCCAGATGCAGGAGAACACTGAAGCTTTCTTT